A single sample is the source of the 2 T cell receptor beta chains below, sequenced in a study of beta chain features in type 1 diabetes. The entirety of the isolated RNA underwent reverse transcription, so expressed TCRB transcripts were sequenced. Sequencing was performed with immunoSEQ multiplex PCR; in TCRdb, only in-frame clones are kept and a portion is missing. In the table there are 120,000 to 150,000 clones, about 51% of which are singletons. Material: Tregs from blood. These receptors all come from a man between 18 and 29 years old in good health.

Only a few counts were recorded for this clone. V usage is TRBV6-1 and J usage is TRBJ1-1, with no clear D. CDR3 length: 13 amino acids. Germline V gene data show CDR1 as MNHNS and CDR2 as SASEGT. V was trimmed by 4 bases and J by 3 bases, leaving 9 bases between them. The CDR3 reads CASSATRDTEAFF. The CDR3 DNA reads as TGTGCCAGCAGTGCTACGCGGGACACTGAAGCTTTCTTT.

This clone was detected a few times. The chain carries TRBV6-1 and TRBJ2-7, with D possibly being TRBD1 (6 bases). Germline V lookup: CDR1 MNHNS, CDR2 SASEGT. This CDR3 comprises 12 residues. V lost 5 bases, J lost 3 bases, and 8 bases lay in between. CDR3 region: CASSLQGYEQYF. The CDR3, as DNA: TGTGCCAGCAGTCTACAGGGCTACGAGCAGTACTTC.